The sequence of this T cell receptor (beta chain) was determined in a study of blood T cell repertoires in COVID-19. Study as a whole: COVID-19 samples from acute and convalescent phases originated in the United States, Italy and Spain. PBMCs, B-cell-depleted T cells, or T cells provided the cDNA or gDNA that made up the material.

Source study methods: How many nucleated cells were present was estimated from reference gene primer amplification. Clones were sequenced by immunoSEQ multiplex PCR, and TCRdb holds only the in-frame ones, with some missing. That table is the source of V, J and clone size, and D and trimming were worked out from the DNA. The repertoire holds more than 200,000 clones, roughly three quarters seen once, with roughly 4% in the top ten. In germline, CDR1 is SNHLY, CDR2 FYNNEI. V was clipped by 2 bases and J by 1 base; unmatched bases: 4. This CDR3 has 16 residues. The chain links TRBV2 to TRBJ2-3; TRBD2 aligns across 9 bases. Sequenced input: peripheral blood. This sequence originates from a middle-aged woman with active or convalescent COVID-19. In nucleotides, the CDR3 is TGTGCCAGCAGTGAACGGGCTAGCGGGGGCACAGATACGCAGTATTTT. This codes for CASSERASGGTDTQYF. Based on the CDR3 plus reference TRBV2 and TRBJ2-3, the full variable domain is EPEVTQTPSHQVTQMGQEVILRCVPISNHLYFYWYRQILGQKVEFLVSFYNNEISEKSEIFDDQFSVERPDGSNFTLKIRSTKLEDSAMYFCASSERASGGTDTQYFGPGTRLTVL.